This T cell receptor beta chain is from a study of blood T cells in healthy people across ages. Study results and limitations: Versus aged donors, long-lived donors had higher diversity and more naive CD4+ cells. Across samples, TCR beta diversity tracked strongly with naive T cell percentage.

Worth noting for this clonotype: Its antigen is undetermined.

PBMCs, at least 6.5 million per sample, were isolated. The second PCR ran about 6 to 12 cycles with a sample-barcoded 5' primer and J-beta primers. TCRdb reprocessed the 5' RACE reads via MiXCR and lists one record per CDR3 protein. The sample contains about 1,000,000 distinct CDR3 sequences, 40% to 45% of which appear only once. The V end was cut by 0 bases, the J end by 7 bases, with 13 bases between. This CDR3 is 15 amino acids long. Looked up from germline, CDR1 is LNHNV and CDR2 is YYDKDF (reference sequence). The sequence derives from a woman aged 55-75 years in good health. The sequencing input was blood. The chain carries TRBV15 and TRBJ2-1, with a tentative D call TRBD2 (6 bases). This chain's CDR3 is CATSRDVGRGNEQFF. CDR3 bases: TGTGCCACCAGCAGAGATGTTGGCCGGGGGAATGAGCAGTTCTTC.